This T cell receptor delta chain was captured by sequencing in a study of Vδ1+ human thymocytes. Broader study findings: Unlike peripheral blood Vdelta1+ controls, thymic delta-chain sequences included approximately 20% Vdelta2 and few Vdelta3. The authors advised highly purified populations and single-cell validation. Highly polyclonal TRG and TRD repertoires with Gaussian CDR3 length distributions appeared in thymus. TRD repertoires were essentially private, unlike widely shared TRG clonotypes.

Alphabeta T cells were depleted, then CD3+ Vdelta1+ Vdelta2- thymocytes were FACS-sorted. As regards this clone: Its target is not known.

In germline, CDR1 is GEAIGNYY, CDR2 EKD. Trimming stripped 6 bases from V and 0 bases from J, with 13 bases between. CDR3 length: 14 residues. The template was reverse-transcribed extracted RNA. Multiplex PCR used pooled V-gene forward primers and a constant-region reverse primer to amplify CDR3s. TCRdb reprocessed the multiplex PCR reads through CATT. The data show about 75,000 delta-chain clones, approximately 34% seen once. What was sequenced was Vdelta1+ gamma-delta thymocytes from the thymus. Documented subset: FACS-sorted CD3+ TCRalphabeta- TCRVdelta1+ TCRVdelta2- thymocytes. V and J are TRDV2 and TRDJ1, with TRDD2 as a possible D gene (5 bases). The source of this sequence is a boy under three years old who had congenital heart surgery. The CDR3: CACSSKGYTDKLIF. As DNA, the CDR3 is TGTGCCTGTTCTTCCAAGGGGTACACCGATAAACTCATCTTT.